One sample yielded the 8 T cell receptor beta chains listed below, sequenced in a study of T cell changes during pregnancy in multiple sclerosis. Clones were read by immunoSEQ multiplex PCR, and TCRdb kept only the in-frame ones, dropping some. The sample contains tens of thousands of clones, about nine tenths of which appear only once. Sample: peripheral blood, taken after pregnancy. The source is a female donor in good health, enrolled as a control in a pregnancy study.

The chain uses TRBV6-1 and TRBJ2-1; TRBD2 aligns across 7 bases. CDR1 MNHNS and CDR2 SASEGT come from the germline V gene. The CDR3 covers 15 residues. V shed 1 base and J 3 bases; nucleotides not matched to a gene: 3. The CDR3 nucleotides read TGTGCCAGCAGTGAAGGGGGGGGAGGCTACAATGAGCAGTTCTTC. Translation: CASSEGGGGYNEQFF.

This chain links TRBV7-2 with TRBJ1-1, with D possibly being TRBD1 (5 bases). The CDR3 contains 15 residues. Germline lookup yields CDR1 SGHTA and CDR2 FQGNSA. Trimming removed 2 bases from V and 1 base from J, with 11 bases in between. The CDR3 bases are TGTGCCAGCAGCTTATTTACAGGCGAGAACACTGAAGCTTTCTTT. This codes for CASSLFTGENTEAFF.

V usage is TRBV5-1 and J usage is TRBJ2-3, with a possible D match to TRBD2 (6 bases). Trimming pared 5 bases from V and 0 bases from J, leaving 10 bases between. The CDR3 consists of 14 residues. The V gene's germline CDR1 is SGHRS and CDR2 YFSETQ. Written as DNA, the CDR3 is TGCGCCAGCAGATCTAGCGTGAGCACAGATACGCAGTATTTT. This sequence encodes CASRSSVSTDTQYF.

V gene TRBV19 combines with J gene TRBJ1-5, with 7 nucleotides matching TRBD1. Germline CDR1 is LNHDA and CDR2 is SQIVND (reference sequence). This CDR3 comprises 15 residues. V shed 4 bases, J shed 3 bases, and the junction held 6 bases outside the gene matches. The CDR3 DNA reads as TGTGCCAGTAGTACCGAGGGGGCGGACAATCAGCCCCAGCATTTT. Translating it yields CASSTEGADNQPQHF.

The chain joins TRBV5-1 to TRBJ1-1; D perhaps matches TRBD1 (6 bases). CDR1 is SGHRS and CDR2 is YFSETQ in the germline V gene. Trimming left V 4 bases short and J 1 base short, with 17 bases between. The CDR3 is 16 amino acids. The CDR3 nucleotides are TGCGCCAGCAGCGTGGCCGGGACAACCTCGAACACTGAAGCTTTCTTT. It encodes CASSVAGTTSNTEAFF.

This clone was seen once. The V and J genes are TRBV15 and TRBJ1-5, with D unresolved. Trimming cost V 0 bases and J 0 bases, with 15 bases left between them. This CDR3 spans 18 amino acids. Germline V gene data show CDR1 as LNHNV and CDR2 as YYDKDF (reference sequence). The CDR3, as DNA: TGTGCCACCAGCAGAGATCCACGACAAGATTATAGCAATCAGCCCCAGCATTTT. This translates into CATSRDPRQDYSNQPQHF.

The chain joins TRBV6-5 to TRBJ1-6; 7 bases align to TRBD1. The CDR3 runs to 15 residues. Unmatched junction bases numbered 7, after V lost 4 bases and J lost 7 bases. CDR1 MNHEY and CDR2 SVGAGI come from the germline V gene. The CDR3 DNA is TGTGCCAGCAGTTTCGCCCGGGACAGCAATTCACCCCTCCACTTT. This gives the protein CASSFARDSNSPLHF.

This chain's CDR3 is CASSVEVADANYGYTF. The CDR3 DNA sequence: TGTGCCAGCAGCGTAGAAGTGGCAGATGCTAACTATGGCTACACCTTC. V and J are TRBV9 and TRBJ1-2; D is unresolved. The CDR3 spans 16 residues. The germline V gene encodes CDR1 SGDLS and CDR2 YYNGEE. V was shortened by 0 bases and J by 0 bases, with 12 bases between the two germline ends.